Described below is a single TCR beta chain sequence and its context. This entry belongs to a study of OX40 agonist ivuxolimab in advanced cancers. Method: immunoSEQ multiplex PCR; TCRdb's copy keeps in-frame clones and lacks some. Of just under 60,000 clones listed, roughly nine tenths are singletons. This CDR3 has 16 amino acids. V lost 2 bases and J 4 bases, leaving 17 bases between the germline ends. Germline V lookup: CDR1 MGHRA, CDR2 YSYEKL. V gene TRBV4-1 combines with J gene TRBJ1-2; D unresolved. This clonotype was sampled from an adult with an advanced solid tumor such as melanoma, head and neck, liver or kidney cancer. Sample: CD4+ or CD8+ T cells sorted from blood, taken in a trial of the OX40 agonist ivuxolimab. CDR3 nucleotides: TGCGCCAGCAGCCAAAACCCGGGCCAGAGGGCCTATGGCTACACCTTC. Amino acid sequence: CASSQNPGQRAYGYTF.